This is a list of T cell receptor beta chains from one sample in a study of blood T cells in healthy people across ages. MiXCR, applied by TCRdb to the 5' RACE reads, yields one record per CDR3 protein. The sample lists about 1.8 million distinct CDR3 sequences, roughly 49% occurring once. The sequenced material came from blood. The receptors here all came from a woman in her 40s in good health. CDR3s include the opening cysteine and the closing phenylalanine or tryptophan. D genes are given only for firm matches. Not all rows give a size; the values are once, few, many and, for expanded clones, a class.

v_gene	abundance	d_gene	j_gene	CDR3nt	CDR3aa
TRBV5-4	few	-	TRBJ2-7	TGTGCCAGCAGCCACGATCGAGAGAACGAGCAGTACTTC	CASSHDRENEQYF
TRBV28	few	-	TRBJ2-5	TGTGCCAGCCTTTCGATTGACCGATACCAAGAGACCCAGTACTTC	CASLSIDRYQETQYF
TRBV7-2	-	-	TRBJ2-6	TGTGCCAGCAGCTTAAATACAGGGACTGGGGCCAACGTCCTGACTTTC	CASSLNTGTGANVLTF
TRBV7-2	-	-	TRBJ1-5	TGTACCAGCAGCTTGGTGGAGAAGCCCCAGCATTTT	CTSSLVEKPQHF
TRBV7-9	few	TRBD1	TRBJ1-2	TGTGCCAGCAGACCCTCCCGGGGGAGGGGGCTGGGCTATGGCTACACCTTC	CASRPSRGRGLGYGYTF
TRBV7-2	-	TRBD1	TRBJ1-2	TGTGCCAGCAGCTCAAACAGGGGGCCTTTCTATGGCTACACCTTC	CASSSNRGPFYGYTF
TRBV20-1	-	-	TRBJ2-1	TGCAGTGCAGGACGGGTGGTCGGATACAATGAGCAGTTCTTC	CSAGRVVGYNEQFF
TRBV5-1	-	TRBD1	TRBJ1-2	TGCGCCAGCAGCTTGGTGCCCAGGCAGGGGGCGTCCGGCTACACCTTC	CASSLVPRQGASGYTF
TRBV4-1	-	-	TRBJ2-7	TGCGCCAGCAGCCATGACCCCTCCGGCTCCTACGAGCAGTACTTC	CASSHDPSGSYEQYF
TRBV4-3	few	TRBD1	TRBJ1-2	TGCGCCAGCAGCCAAGAGATCGGGACAGGGGGCCCGTATGGCTACACCTTC	CASSQEIGTGGPYGYTF
TRBV24-1	once	TRBD2	TRBJ2-1	TGTGCCACCTCCCGACTAGCGGGTAACAATGAGCAGTTCTTC	CATSRLAGNNEQFF
TRBV7-2	few	-	TRBJ1-6	TGTGCCACCCAGCAGGCAGGACTAGATAATTCACCCCTCCACTTT	CATQQAGLDNSPLHF
TRBV2	-	-	TRBJ1-4	TGTGCCAGCAGGGACAGAGCAGTTAGCGAAAAACTGTTTTTT	CASRDRAVSEKLFF
TRBV24-1	-	TRBD1	TRBJ2-3	TGTGCCACTCAGACAGGGGATAGCACAGATACGCAGTATTTT	CATQTGDSTDTQYF
TRBV7-8	-	TRBD2	TRBJ2-3	TGTGCCAGCAGCACCTTCGCGGGGGCAGATACGCAGTATTTT	CASSTFAGADTQYF
TRBV6-6	few	-	TRBJ2-5	TGTGCCAGCAAGTTTGCGACCAAAGAGGACCAGTACTTC	CASKFATKEDQYF
TRBV3-1	once	-	TRBJ1-2	TGTGCCAGCAGCCAAGATTGGGGTTCCCGCGGCTACACCTTC	CASSQDWGSRGYTF
TRBV20-1	few	-	TRBJ2-5	TGCAGTGCTAGAGATGGGGCAGGGCCCCAAGAGACCCAGTACTTC	CSARDGAGPQETQYF
TRBV3-1	-	TRBD2	TRBJ2-5	TGTGCCAGCAGCCAAAAACTAGCGGGGGACCAAGAGACCCAGTACTTC	CASSQKLAGDQETQYF
TRBV4-3	few	-	TRBJ1-4	TGCGCCAGCAGCCAAGATGGAATAACTGCAACTAATGAAAAACTGTTTTTT	CASSQDGITATNEKLFF
TRBV5-1	-	-	TRBJ2-1	TGCGCCAGCAGCTCAGACTTACTAGCACCAAGCTCCTACAATGAGCAGTTCTTC	CASSSDLLAPSSYNEQFF
TRBV14	few	-	TRBJ1-5	TGTGCCAGCAGCCAATCGTTGAATCAGCCCCAGCATTTT	CASSQSLNQPQHF
TRBV20-1	-	-	TRBJ1-5	TGCAGTGCTAGAGATTACAGGGAAGCCGTCAATCAGCCCCAGCATTTT	CSARDYREAVNQPQHF
TRBV29-1	-	-	TRBJ2-1	TGCAGCGTGACCCGGGGTAACTCCTACAATGAGCAGTTCTTC	CSVTRGNSYNEQFF
TRBV6-1	few	TRBD1	TRBJ2-5	TGTGCCAGCAGTGACCCCGGGACAGGGGTAGAGACCCAGTACTTC	CASSDPGTGVETQYF
TRBV18	-	-	TRBJ2-1	TGTGCCAGCTCACCAGCGGGGACAGAGTACAATGAGCAGTTCTTC	CASSPAGTEYNEQFF
TRBV5-1	-	-	TRBJ1-5	TGCGCCAGCAGCGAGGAGCCCGGGAGACAGCCCCAGCATTTT	CASSEEPGRQPQHF
TRBV15	-	-	TRBJ2-7	TGTGCCACCAGCATCTACTACGAGCAGTACTTC	CATSIYYEQYF
TRBV4-3	few	-	TRBJ2-5	TGCGCCAGCAGCCCTGGGGGGGGCTTCCAAGAGACCCAGTACTTC	CASSPGGGFQETQYF
TRBV7-9	few	-	TRBJ2-4	TGTGCCAGCAGCTTAGATGGTGATGCCAAAAACATTCAGTACTTC	CASSLDGDAKNIQYF
TRBV2	-	-	TRBJ2-1	TGTGCCAAGAGGGACACCTCGGACAATGAGCAGTTCTTC	CAKRDTSDNEQFF
TRBV23-1	-	-	TRBJ2-5	TGCGCCAGCACCCTCAAGGGTCCGGAGACCCAGTACTTC	CASTLKGPETQYF
TRBV6-5	few	-	TRBJ2-1	TGTGCCAGCAGTTACTCTAGGACCCACAATGAGCAGTTCTTC	CASSYSRTHNEQFF
TRBV4-3	-	-	TRBJ1-1	TGCGCCAGCAGCCAAGTCCCAGGAACTGAAGCTTTCTTT	CASSQVPGTEAFF
TRBV7-2	-	-	TRBJ2-1	TGTGCCAGCAGCTTATCTCGGGGACCAGCCGGTGAGCAGTTCTTC	CASSLSRGPAGEQFF